These T cell receptor beta chains were read from a single sample in a study of T-cell memory formation after mild COVID-19. Each CDR3 protein gets one entry after TCRdb re-called the 5' RACE reads with MiXCR. The sample holds about 320,000 distinct CDR3 sequences, over 11% seen once. The sequencing sample was made of PBMCs or a T cell subset sorted from them (not recorded which). The receptors shown here come from a young man who had mild COVID-19 (a few samples of this study predate the infection). Cell type and time point are not known. Each CDR3 is given with its conserved first and last residue. A D gene is named only where the DNA matches it firmly. Where a row states a size, it is once, few, many or the class of an expanded clone; other rows omit it.

size	J	D	V	DNA	CDR3
-	TRBJ2-2	-	TRBV4-3	TGCGCCAGCAGCCAAGGGGGGAGTAGCGGGGAGCTGTTTTTT	CASSQGGSSGELFF
-	TRBJ2-3	-	TRBV5-4	TGTGCCAGCAGCTTGGTTGGTGCAGGGGTATCAGATACGCAGTATTTT	CASSLVGAGVSDTQYF
few	TRBJ1-1	-	TRBV5-1	TGCGCCAGCCTCAACGACTTGAACACTGAAGCTTTCTTT	CASLNDLNTEAFF
-	TRBJ1-4	TRBD1	TRBV20-1	TGCAGTGCTAGGTCCTCACAGGGGAGGGAAAAACTGTTTTTT	CSARSSQGREKLFF
few	TRBJ1-6	TRBD1	TRBV15	TGTGCCACCAGCAGAGAAGTCGGGACAGCCAATTCACCCCTCCACTTT	CATSREVGTANSPLHF
few	TRBJ2-1	-	TRBV4-3	TGCGCCAGCAGCCCGCTTTGGGGTGTAGGGTCTGGAGACAATGAGCAGTTCTTC	CASSPLWGVGSGDNEQFF
-	TRBJ1-1	-	TRBV20-1	TGCAGTGCTAGAGGCTGGGGGGCAACTGAAGCTTTCTTT	CSARGWGATEAFF
-	TRBJ2-3	-	TRBV10-3	TGTGCCATCAGTGAGTCGACAGGACACAGTGGGACAGATACGCAGTATTTT	CAISESTGHSGTDTQYF
-	TRBJ2-1	-	TRBV5-1	TGCGCCAGCAGCTTGGATGGGACTGTCATAGAGCAGTTCTTC	CASSLDGTVIEQFF
few	TRBJ1-1	-	TRBV6-2/TRBV6-3	TGTGCCAGCAGAATCAGGGTCCTGGCTGAAGCTTTCTTT	CASRIRVLAEAFF
-	TRBJ1-1	-	TRBV4-1	TGCGCCAGCAGCCAAGGCACAGCCAGGATGAACACTGAAGCTTTCTTT	CASSQGTARMNTEAFF
few	TRBJ2-2	-	TRBV7-2	TGTGCCAGCAGCTTAGCCCCCCTGAACACCGGGGAGCTGTTTTTT	CASSLAPLNTGELFF
-	TRBJ2-5	TRBD1	TRBV15	TGTGCCACCAGCAGCCGACAGGGGAGGAAGACCCAGTACTTC	CATSSRQGRKTQYF
few	TRBJ2-1	-	TRBV5-1	TGCGCCAGCAGCCATATTGACAGGGACTATGAGCAGTTCTTC	CASSHIDRDYEQFF
many	TRBJ1-2	-	TRBV6-6	TGTGCCAGCAGTTCGCCGGACCGACCTCTCTATGGCTACACCTTC	CASSSPDRPLYGYTF
few	TRBJ2-6	-	TRBV24-1	TGTGCCACCAGTCAATCTGGGGCCAACGTCCTGACTTTC	CATSQSGANVLTF
-	TRBJ2-5	-	TRBV11-1	TGTGCCAGCAGCAATAGGGAGACCCAGTACTTC	CASSNRETQYF
few	TRBJ1-2	TRBD1	TRBV5-1	TGCGCCAGCAGCCAGAGTCCAGGGGGAAACTATGGCTACACCTTC	CASSQSPGGNYGYTF
-	TRBJ1-2	-	TRBV4-2	TGTGCCAGCAGCCAAGATCATGGCAGGGGCTATGGCTACACCTTC	CASSQDHGRGYGYTF
-	TRBJ1-2	-	TRBV28	TGTGCCAGCAGTCCATCGGTGGGTGGTTGGGGCTACACCTTC	CASSPSVGGWGYTF
few	TRBJ2-2	-	TRBV12-3/TRBV12-4	TGTGCCAGCACGCCCCGGTTGATCGGGGAGCTGTTTTTT	CASTPRLIGELFF
few	TRBJ1-1	-	TRBV4-3	TGCGCCAGCAGCCAAGATCGGGGGGAATTGAACACTGAAGCTTTCTTT	CASSQDRGELNTEAFF
-	TRBJ1-5	-	TRBV18	TGTGCCAGCTCACGCGGGCGGGATTACCAGCCCCAGCATTTT	CASSRGRDYQPQHF
few	TRBJ2-7	-	TRBV3-1	TGTGCCAGCAGCCAAGATATTTCCTACGAGCAGTACTTC	CASSQDISYEQYF
-	TRBJ1-4	-	TRBV6-5	TGTGCCAGCAGTTATGGGGGTATTGGTGAAAAACTGTTTTTT	CASSYGGIGEKLFF
few	TRBJ2-1	-	TRBV7-6	TGTGCCAGCAGCACGAGCGGGCACAGGGGGGGTGAGCAGTTCTTC	CASSTSGHRGGEQFF
-	TRBJ2-7	-	TRBV7-6	TGTGCCAGCAGCCCTTTTCAGGGAGAAGAGCAGTACTTC	CASSPFQGEEQYF
-	TRBJ1-2	TRBD1	TRBV7-8	TGTGCCAGCAGCTTTGGACAGGGGAGTAACTATGGCTACACCTTC	CASSFGQGSNYGYTF
few	TRBJ2-1	TRBD2	TRBV5-5	TGTGCCAGCAGCGCCCCTCTAGCGGGGGGGGCGAATGAGCAGTTCTTC	CASSAPLAGGANEQFF
few	TRBJ2-1	TRBD2	TRBV7-9	TGTGCCAGCAGCACCGATAGCGGGCCCAACAATGAGCAGTTCTTC	CASSTDSGPNNEQFF
few	TRBJ2-3	-	TRBV3-1	TGTGCCAGCAGCCAAGGACTAGTCGGAGGAGATACGCAGTATTTT	CASSQGLVGGDTQYF
-	TRBJ2-1	TRBD2	TRBV4-3	TGCGCCAGCAGCCAGGAACTAGCGGGGCGACGAGGACATGAGCAGTTCTTC	CASSQELAGRRGHEQFF
-	TRBJ2-5	-	TRBV2	TGTGCCATACAGGGAGGAGAGACCCAGTACTTC	CAIQGGETQYF
-	TRBJ2-3	-	TRBV6-5	TGTGCCAGCAGTTACGCCTCAAGGCCGCCAACAGATACGCAGTATTTT	CASSYASRPPTDTQYF
many	TRBJ1-1	-	TRBV4-3	TGCGCCAGCAGCCAATTTGGCCGGTCGAACACTGAAGCTTTCTTT	CASSQFGRSNTEAFF
many	TRBJ2-2	-	TRBV5-1	TGCGCCAGCAGCTTGGGACAGAACACCGGGGAGCTGTTTTTT	CASSLGQNTGELFF
-	TRBJ2-7	TRBD1	TRBV28	TGTGCCAGCAGCCTTCCCCGGACAGGAGGCTACGAGCAGTACTTC	CASSLPRTGGYEQYF
-	TRBJ2-3	-	TRBV6-2/TRBV6-3	TGTGCCAGCAGCTCTACCGGGGGTTTCCTGCATCCTAGCACAGATACGCAGTATTTT	CASSSTGGFLHPSTDTQYF
-	TRBJ2-1	-	TRBV5-6	TGTGCCAGCAGCTTGGGACCCACGGCCTACAATGAGCAGTTCTTC	CASSLGPTAYNEQFF
-	TRBJ2-2	TRBD1	TRBV5-1	TGCGCCAGCAGCCCCGGGACAGGGATCGTGAACACCGGGGAGCTGTTTTTT	CASSPGTGIVNTGELFF
-	TRBJ1-5	-	TRBV6-2/TRBV6-3	TGTGCCAGCAGTTATTGGGGGGGGCCCCAGCATTTT	CASSYWGGPQHF
-	TRBJ2-1	-	TRBV4-3	TGCGCCAGCAGCCAAGAGGGAGTCTTCTCCTACAATGAGCAGTTCTTC	CASSQEGVFSYNEQFF
-	TRBJ1-2	-	TRBV7-2	TGTGCCAGCACCACTGGGGAGGGAGACAACTATGGCTACACCTTC	CASTTGEGDNYGYTF
-	TRBJ2-1	TRBD1	TRBV24-1	TGTGCCACCAGTGGAACCGGGACAGGGTTAAATGAGCAGTTCTTC	CATSGTGTGLNEQFF
few	TRBJ1-2	-	TRBV7-9	TGTGCCATCATACTGGGGGCAGTCTATGGCTACACCTTC	CAIILGAVYGYTF
-	TRBJ2-2	TRBD1	TRBV4-2	TGTGCCAGCAGCTTCGCAGGCAGGGGGTCCGGGGAGCTGTTTTTT	CASSFAGRGSGELFF